The 9 T cell receptor beta chains listed next were all sequenced from one sample in a study of shared clonotypes between healthy human individuals (dated by TCRdb to 2020 to 2021). Receptor amplification or capture employed the immunoSEQ multiplex PCR assay. What TCRdb holds here is the immuneACCESS table cut down to in-frame rearrangements. Part of the clones is not present; checked against another copy, under half of the missing clones reflect an unresolved V gene, and the others are unexplained. Present in this sample are some 2,000,000 clones, about 94% of which were seen just once. About 1.1% of the sample is taken by the ten largest. CD8 naive samples were obtained by positive selection for CCR7 among CD45RO-negative cells, yielding a CD45RA+CCR7+ population from which TemRA cells were excluded. Input material: naive CD8+ T cells sorted from blood. What the cell subset or site label conveys for this sample: CD45RA+CCR7+. The origin of the receptors is a man in his late teens or twenties in good health.

This clone was seen only once. The chain has TRBV15 and TRBJ1-5; D unclear. The V and J ends lost 3 bases and 4 bases respectively, with 10 bases between them. Germline lookup yields CDR1 LNHNV and CDR2 YYDKDF (reference sequence). This CDR3 has 14 amino acids. The DNA for the CDR3 is TGTGCCACCAGCAGCGAAACGGAAAATCAGCCCCAGCATTTT. Translated: CATSSETENQPQHF.

V usage is TRBV27 and J usage is TRBJ2-7; TRBD1 matches at 7 bases. Germline CDR1 reads MNHEY; CDR2 reads SMNVEV (reference sequence). V shed 5 bases, J shed 3 bases, and the junction held 10 bases outside the gene matches. The CDR3 is 15 residues long. CDR3 sequence reads: CASSALGQTNYEQYF. For the CDR3, the DNA is TGTGCCAGCAGTGCCCTGGGACAGACAAACTACGAGCAGTACTTC.

A note on this clone: This sample also contains other DNA sequences that code for the same CDR3. This chain connects TRBV9 to TRBJ2-7; D may be TRBD1 (6 bases). Trimming shortened V by 0 bases and J by 0 bases, and 10 bases separated the two germline ends. The CDR3 is 15 residues long. Looked up from germline, CDR1 is SGDLS and CDR2 is YYNGEE. CDR3 region: CASSVEGRGSYEQYF. The CDR3 nucleotides read TGTGCCAGCAGCGTAGAGGGCAGGGGCTCCTACGAGCAGTACTTC.

The DNA for the CDR3 is TGTGCCAGCAGCCTGGGACAGCTAGCCTCCTACGAGCAGTACTTC. It codes for CASSLGQLASYEQYF. The chain links TRBV7-9 to TRBJ2-7, with 7 bases aligning to TRBD1. Germline CDR1 and CDR2: SEHNR and FQNEAQ (reference sequence). There are 15 residues in the CDR3. V gave up 5 bases and J gave up 0 bases; unmatched junction bases: 7.

This sequence joins TRBV12-2 and TRBJ2-4; the tabulated D call, TRBD1, remains unverified against the DNA. TRBV12-2 is a listed pseudogene. This CDR3 is 17 amino acids long. This chain's CDR3 is CASRSYSTGTGSPIQYF. In nucleotides, the CDR3 is TGTGCAAGTCGCTCGTACTCGACCGGGACAGGGTCCCCCATTCAGTACTTC.

The gene calls are TRBV7-9 and TRBJ1-1, with TRBD1 identical over 7 bases. Germline CDR1 is SEHNR and CDR2 is FQNEAQ (reference sequence). V dropped 6 bases and J dropped 6; count of bases not matched to a gene: 4. The CDR3 covers 12 residues. The CDR3 protein is CASRTGTSEAFF. In nucleotides, the CDR3 is TGTGCCAGCAGGACAGGGACATCTGAAGCTTTCTTT.

The rearrangement joins TRBV29-1 to TRBJ2-2; a weak D match, TRBD1 (6 bases). The CDR3 sequence is 14 residues long. The V gene's germline CDR1 is SQVTM and CDR2 ANQGSEA. The V gene lost 5 bases and the J gene lost 3 bases, with 13 bases spanning the gap. The CDR3 here is CSVITGLDTGELFF. In nucleotides, the CDR3 is TGCAGCGTTATAACAGGGTTGGACACCGGGGAGCTGTTTTTT.

The rearrangement joins TRBV15 to TRBJ1-1; the match to TRBD1 covers 9 bases. Per the germline V gene, CDR1 is LNHNV and CDR2 is YYDKDF (reference sequence). The CDR3 totals 17 residues. V gave up 6 bases and J gave up 4 bases; unmatched junction bases: 15. Here the CDR3 reads CATRLGGTGLVGTEAFF. CDR3 in DNA: TGTGCCACCAGATTAGGGGGGACAGGGCTCGTCGGCACTGAAGCTTTCTTT.

The genes are TRBV19 and TRBJ2-2; D ambiguous. The CDR3 totals 11 residues. V was cut by 8 bases and J by 4 bases, with 5 bases left in between. CDR1 and CDR2 from the germline V gene are LNHDA and SQIVND (reference sequence). In nucleotides, the CDR3 is TGTGCCAGTCACAGCACCGGGGAGCTGTTTTTT. As protein: CASHSTGELFF.